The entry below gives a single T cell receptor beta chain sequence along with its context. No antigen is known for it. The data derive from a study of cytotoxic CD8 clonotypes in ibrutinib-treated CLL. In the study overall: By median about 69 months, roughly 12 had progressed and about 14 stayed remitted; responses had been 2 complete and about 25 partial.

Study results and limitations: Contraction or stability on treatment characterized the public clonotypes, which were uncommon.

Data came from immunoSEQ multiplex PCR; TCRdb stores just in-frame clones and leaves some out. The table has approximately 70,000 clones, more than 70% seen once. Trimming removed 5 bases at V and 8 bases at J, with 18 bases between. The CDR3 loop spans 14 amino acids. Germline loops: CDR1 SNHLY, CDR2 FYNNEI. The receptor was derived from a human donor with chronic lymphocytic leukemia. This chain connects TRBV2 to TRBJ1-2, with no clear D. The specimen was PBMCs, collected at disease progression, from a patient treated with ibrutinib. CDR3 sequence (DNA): TGTGCCAGCAGTCTTACTATTGACTCTGGAGGCTACACCTTC. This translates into CASSLTIDSGGYTF. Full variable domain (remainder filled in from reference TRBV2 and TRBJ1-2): EPEVTQTPSHQVTQMGQEVILRCVPISNHLYFYWYRQILGQKVEFLVSFYNNEISEKSEIFDDQFSVERPDGSNFTLKIRSTKLEDSAMYFCASSLTIDSGGYTFGSGTRLTVV.